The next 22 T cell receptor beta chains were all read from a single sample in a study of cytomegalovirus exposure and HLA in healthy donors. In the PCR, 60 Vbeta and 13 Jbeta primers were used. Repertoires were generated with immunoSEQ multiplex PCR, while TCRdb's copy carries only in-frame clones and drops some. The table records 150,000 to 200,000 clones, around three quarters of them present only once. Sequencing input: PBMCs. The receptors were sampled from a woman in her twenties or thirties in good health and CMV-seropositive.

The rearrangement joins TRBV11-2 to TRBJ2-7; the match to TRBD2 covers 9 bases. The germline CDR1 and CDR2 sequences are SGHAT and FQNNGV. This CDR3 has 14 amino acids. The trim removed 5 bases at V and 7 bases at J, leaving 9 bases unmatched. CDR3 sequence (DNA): TGTGCCAGCAGCAAGGCGGGGGGGCCGCGAGAGCAGTACTTC. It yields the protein CASSKAGGPREQYF.

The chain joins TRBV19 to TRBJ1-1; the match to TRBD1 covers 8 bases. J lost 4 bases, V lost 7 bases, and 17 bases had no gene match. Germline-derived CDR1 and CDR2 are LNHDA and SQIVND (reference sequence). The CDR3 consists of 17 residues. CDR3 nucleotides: TGTGCCAGTACCCTTCGGCAGGGGGCAAGGTGGGGCACTGAAGCTTTCTTT. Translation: CASTLRQGARWGTEAFF.

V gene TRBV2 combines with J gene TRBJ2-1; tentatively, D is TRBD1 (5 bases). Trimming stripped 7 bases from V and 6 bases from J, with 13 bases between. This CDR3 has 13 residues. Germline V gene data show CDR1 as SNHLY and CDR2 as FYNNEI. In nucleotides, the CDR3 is TGTGCCAGCACCCGAAGGGGCCCCAATGAGCAGTTCTTC. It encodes CASTRRGPNEQFF.

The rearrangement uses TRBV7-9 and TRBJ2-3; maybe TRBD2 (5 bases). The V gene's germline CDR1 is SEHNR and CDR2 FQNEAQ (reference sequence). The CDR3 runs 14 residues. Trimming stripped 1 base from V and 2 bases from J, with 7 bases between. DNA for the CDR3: TGTGCCAGCAGCTTAGAGCGGTACACAGATACGCAGTATTTT. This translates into CASSLERYTDTQYF.

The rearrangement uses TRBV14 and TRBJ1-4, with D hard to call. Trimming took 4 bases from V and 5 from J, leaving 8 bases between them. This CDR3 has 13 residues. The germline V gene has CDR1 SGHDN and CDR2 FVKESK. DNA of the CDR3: TGTGCCAGCAGCCGGGCCCTAAATGAAAAACTGTTTTTT. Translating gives CASSRALNEKLFF.

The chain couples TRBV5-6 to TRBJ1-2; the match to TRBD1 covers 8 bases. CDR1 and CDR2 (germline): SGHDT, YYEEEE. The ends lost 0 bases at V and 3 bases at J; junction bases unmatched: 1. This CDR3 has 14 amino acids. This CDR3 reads CASSLDRGDYGYTF. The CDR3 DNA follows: TGTGCCAGCAGCTTGGACAGGGGGGACTATGGCTACACCTTC.

The CDR3 DNA sequence: TGTGCCAGCAGTTACTCAGGGGGCCGGGATGAAAAACTGTTTTTT. It is translated as CASSYSGGRDEKLFF. V usage is TRBV6-6 and J usage is TRBJ1-4; 7 positions match TRBD1. In germline, CDR1 is MNHNY, CDR2 SVGAGI (reference sequence). V was clipped by 0 bases and J by 6 bases; unmatched bases: 4. This CDR3 region has 15 residues.

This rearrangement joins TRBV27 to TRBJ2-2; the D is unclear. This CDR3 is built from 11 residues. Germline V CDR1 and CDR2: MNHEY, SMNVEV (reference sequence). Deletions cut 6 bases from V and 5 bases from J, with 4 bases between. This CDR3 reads CASRRTGELFF. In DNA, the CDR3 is TGTGCCAGCAGACGGACCGGGGAGCTGTTTTTT.

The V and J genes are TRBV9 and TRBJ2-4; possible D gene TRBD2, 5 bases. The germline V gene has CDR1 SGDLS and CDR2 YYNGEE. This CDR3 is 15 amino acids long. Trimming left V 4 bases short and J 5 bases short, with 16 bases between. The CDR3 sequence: CASSPSSDSENIQYF. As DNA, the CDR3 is TGTGCCAGCAGCCCCTCATCGGACTCTGAAAACATTCAGTACTTC.

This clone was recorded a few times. The CDR3 DNA reads as TGTGCCAGCAGCTTAGGGGATTGGGGCAGGAACACTGAAGCTTTCTTT. Encoded protein: CASSLGDWGRNTEAFF. V and J are TRBV13 and TRBJ1-1, with TRBD1 as a possible D gene (5 bases). V was pared by 0 bases and J by 1 base, with 12 bases between. This CDR3 region has 16 residues. From germline, CDR1 is PRHDT and CDR2 FYEKMQ (reference sequence).

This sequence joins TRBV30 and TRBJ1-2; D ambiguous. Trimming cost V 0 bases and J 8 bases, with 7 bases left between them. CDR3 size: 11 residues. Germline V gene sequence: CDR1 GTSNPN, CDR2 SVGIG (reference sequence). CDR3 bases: TGTGCCTGGAGTGTACATCGAGGCTACACCTTC. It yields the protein CAWSVHRGYTF.

This CDR3 reads CASSQGLAGGLYNEQFF. DNA for the CDR3: TGTGCCAGCAGTCAGGGACTAGCGGGGGGGCTCTACAATGAGCAGTTCTTC. This chain joins TRBV28 and TRBJ2-1, with 16 bases that match TRBD2. The CDR3 runs to 17 residues. Trimming cost V 5 bases and J 3 bases; bases outside gene matches: 4. The germline V gene encodes CDR1 MDHEN and CDR2 SYDVKM.

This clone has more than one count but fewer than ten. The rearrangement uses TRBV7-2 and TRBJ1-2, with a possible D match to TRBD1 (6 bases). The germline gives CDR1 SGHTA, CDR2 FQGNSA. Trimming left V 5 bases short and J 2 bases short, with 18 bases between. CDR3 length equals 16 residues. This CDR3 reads CASSPATGTLNYGYTF. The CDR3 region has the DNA TGTGCCAGCAGCCCAGCGACAGGAACCCTCAACTATGGCTACACCTTC.

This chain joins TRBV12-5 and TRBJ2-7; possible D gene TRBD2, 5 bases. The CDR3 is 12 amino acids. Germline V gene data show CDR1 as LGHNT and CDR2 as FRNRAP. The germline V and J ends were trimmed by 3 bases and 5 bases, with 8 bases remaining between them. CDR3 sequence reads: CASGFGEHEQYF. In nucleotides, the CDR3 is TGTGCTAGTGGTTTTGGGGAGCACGAGCAGTACTTC. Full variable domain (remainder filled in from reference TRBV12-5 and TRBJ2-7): DARVTQTPRHKVTEMGQEVTMRCQPILGHNTVFWYRQTMMQGLELLAYFRNRAPLDDSGMPKDRFSAEMPDATLATLKIQPSEPRDSAVYFCASGFGEHEQYFGPGTRLTVT.

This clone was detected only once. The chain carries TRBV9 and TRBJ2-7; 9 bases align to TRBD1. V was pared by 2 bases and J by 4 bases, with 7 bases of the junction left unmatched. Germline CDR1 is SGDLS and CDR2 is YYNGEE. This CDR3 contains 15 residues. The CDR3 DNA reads TGTGCCAGCAGCGTCGGGGAGGGGACAGGGTACGAGCAGTACTTC. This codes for CASSVGEGTGYEQYF.

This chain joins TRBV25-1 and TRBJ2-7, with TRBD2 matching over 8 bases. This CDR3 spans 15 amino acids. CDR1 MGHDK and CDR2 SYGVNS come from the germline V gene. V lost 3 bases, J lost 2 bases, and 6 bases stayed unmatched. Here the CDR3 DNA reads TGTGCCAGCAGTGACCCAGCGGGGGCTACCTACGAGCAGTACTTC. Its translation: CASSDPAGATYEQYF.

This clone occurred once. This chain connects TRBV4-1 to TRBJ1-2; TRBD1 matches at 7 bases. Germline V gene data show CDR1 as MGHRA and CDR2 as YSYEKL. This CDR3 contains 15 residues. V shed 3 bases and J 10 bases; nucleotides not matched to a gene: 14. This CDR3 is CASSQAPGQASVYTF. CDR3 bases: TGCGCCAGCAGCCAGGCTCCTGGACAGGCTTCTGTCTACACCTTC.

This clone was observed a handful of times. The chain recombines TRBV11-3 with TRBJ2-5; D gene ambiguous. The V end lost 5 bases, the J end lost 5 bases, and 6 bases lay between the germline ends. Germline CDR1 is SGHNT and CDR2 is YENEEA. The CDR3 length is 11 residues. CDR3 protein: CASSTRETQYF. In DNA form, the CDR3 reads TGTGCCAGCAGCACCAGGGAGACCCAGTACTTC.

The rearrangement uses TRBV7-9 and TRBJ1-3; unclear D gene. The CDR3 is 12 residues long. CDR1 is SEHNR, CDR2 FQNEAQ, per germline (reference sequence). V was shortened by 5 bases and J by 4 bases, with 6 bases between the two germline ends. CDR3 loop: CASSNPGNTIYF. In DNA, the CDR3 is TGTGCCAGCAGCAATCCGGGAAACACCATATATTTT.

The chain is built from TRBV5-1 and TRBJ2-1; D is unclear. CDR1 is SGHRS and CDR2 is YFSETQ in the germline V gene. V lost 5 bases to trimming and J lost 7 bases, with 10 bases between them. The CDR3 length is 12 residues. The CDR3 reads CASRSQRNEQFF. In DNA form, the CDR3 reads TGCGCCAGCAGGTCTCAGCGAAATGAGCAGTTCTTC.

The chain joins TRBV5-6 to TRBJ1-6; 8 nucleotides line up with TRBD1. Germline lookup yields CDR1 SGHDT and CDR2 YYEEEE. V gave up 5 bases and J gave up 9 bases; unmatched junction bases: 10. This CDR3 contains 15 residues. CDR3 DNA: TGTGCCAGCAGAACTAACAGGGGGAGGGGTTCACCCCTCCACTTT. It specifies CASRTNRGRGSPLHF.

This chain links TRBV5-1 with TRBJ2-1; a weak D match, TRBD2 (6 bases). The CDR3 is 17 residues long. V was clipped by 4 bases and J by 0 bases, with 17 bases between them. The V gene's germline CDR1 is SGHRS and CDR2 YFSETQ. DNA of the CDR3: TGCGCCAGCAGCCCGGGGGATCTAGCGATCTCCTACAATGAGCAGTTCTTC. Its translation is CASSPGDLAISYNEQFF.